Sequencing of this TCR beta chain was carried out in a study of T cell repertoires in cytomegalovirus infection. The CDR3 contains 13 residues. Trimming shortened V by 3 bases and J by 4 bases, and 9 bases separated the two germline ends. TCRdb recomputed calls from the reads with MiXCR, one row per CDR3 protein. The sample lists around 440,000 distinct CDR3 sequences; around 11% were seen once. This clonotype was picked up many times. The sequence came from a human donor in good health (CMV status not recorded). Some clones in this sample may be carry-over from other donors' samples. The chain couples TRBV12-3 or TRBV12-4 to TRBJ1-1; D is unresolved. Sequenced: PBMCs. CDR3 DNA: TGTGCCAGCAGTTTTGAGGGAACCACTGAAGCTTTCTTT. It encodes CASSFEGTTEAFF.